What follows are 27 T cell receptor beta chains derived from one specimen sequenced in a study of T cells expressing NK-cell markers (dated by TCRdb to between 2020 and 2021). Library preparation used 5' RACE. Sequencing instrument: Illumina HiSeq 2000. The reads underwent TCRdb reprocessing, giving one record for each CDR3 protein sequence and no DNA. The sample table includes fewer than 400,000 distinct CDR3 sequences. In total, the top ten clones hold around 11% of the sample. The material sequenced was blood T cells: a sorted CD56 or NKG2C T cell subset, CD4+ or CD8+ T cells, or bulk PBMC T cells (not recorded which). These receptors all come from a woman between 45 and 65 years old in good health. Donor details come from another sample of the same person, matched by shared clones.

This chain joins TRBV24-1 and TRBJ2-1. CDR1 and CDR2 (germline): KGHDR, SFDVKD. The CDR3 sequence is 15 residues long. CDR3 residues: CATSDYKGPYNEQFF.

The gene calls are TRBV29-1 and TRBJ2-3. CDR3 size: 13 residues. Germline V gene sequence: CDR1 SQVTM, CDR2 ANQGSEA. This CDR3 reads CSVDDRSTDTQYF.

The rearrangement links TRBV19 to TRBJ1-6; there is no DNA to check the TCRdb D call of TRBD1. This CDR3 comprises 14 residues. Germline values: CDR1 LNHDA, CDR2 SQIVND (reference sequence). The CDR3 loop is CASSSMTGGSPLHF.

The chain couples TRBV6-5 to TRBJ2-1; checking the TCRdb D call of TRBD1 is not possible without DNA. The CDR3 is 15 residues long. Per the germline V gene, CDR1 is MNHEY and CDR2 is SVGAGI. This chain's CDR3 is CASRLAPPPYNEQFF.

This chain joins TRBV13 and TRBJ2-1; TCRdb designates TRBD2, a call that cannot be tested without DNA. Germline CDR1 reads PRHDT; CDR2 reads FYEKMQ (reference sequence). The CDR3 is 16 amino acids. CDR3 in amino acids: CASSSRLAETYNEQFF.

The chain recombines TRBV7-9 with TRBJ2-7; the D gene TCRdb calls, TRBD1, cannot be checked with no DNA. Germline V gene lookup returns CDR1 SEHNR and CDR2 FQNEAQ (reference sequence). The CDR3 runs 13 residues. The CDR3 protein is CASSLTEGGEQYF.

The rearrangement links TRBV20-1 to TRBJ1-1; TCRdb outputs TRBD1, but without DNA this stays unchecked. In germline, CDR1 is DFQATT, CDR2 SNEGSKA (reference sequence). CDR3 length: 15 residues. The CDR3 spells CSARGMGQLNTEAFF.

This chain uses TRBV16 with TRBJ1-4; TCRdb lists TRBD1, though no DNA is available to test this call. This CDR3 contains 12 residues. Looked up from germline, CDR1 is KGHSY and CDR2 is FQNENV. This chain's CDR3 is CASSGDNEKLFF.

The chain has TRBV19 and TRBJ2-1; TCRdb reports TRBD1, a call that lacks DNA to check it against. This CDR3 region has 18 residues. Germline V gives CDR1 LNHDA, CDR2 SQIVND (reference sequence). This chain's CDR3 is CASSPLGPDWRAYNEQFF.

The chain joins TRBV12-3 or TRBV12-4 to TRBJ1-2; the D gene TCRdb calls, TRBD1, cannot be checked with no DNA. The CDR3 sequence is 12 residues long. The CDR3 reads CASSRTVGGYTF.

This chain uses TRBV4-1 with TRBJ2-2; TCRdb's D gene call, TRBD2, goes unchecked for lack of DNA. CDR3 length: 15 amino acids. Germline-derived CDR1 and CDR2 are MGHRA and YSYEKL. The CDR3: CASSQGSQGRGELFF.

The chain employs TRBV5-1 and TRBJ2-3; TCRdb names TRBD2, which stays unverified in the absence of DNA. Germline assignment: CDR1 SGHRS and CDR2 YFSETQ. The CDR3 sequence is 15 residues long. The CDR3 reads CASSLVAGPTDTQYF.

The chain carries TRBV7-3 and TRBJ2-1; absent DNA, TCRdb's TRBD1 call cannot be checked. The CDR3 extends over 15 amino acids. CDR1 SGHTA and CDR2 FQGTGA come from the germline V gene. CDR3 sequence reads: CASSLMGEGGNEQFF.

This chain links TRBV2 with TRBJ2-3; TCRdb designates TRBD2, a call that cannot be tested without DNA. CDR1 SNHLY and CDR2 FYNNEI come from the germline V gene. The CDR3 consists of 12 residues. The chain's CDR3 is CASSGTGGTRYF.

The V call is TRBV27, the J call TRBJ2-1; TCRdb gives TRBD2 as the D gene, but with no DNA this cannot be confirmed. The germline V gene encodes CDR1 MNHEY and CDR2 SMNVEV (reference sequence). The CDR3 totals 16 residues. This CDR3 reads CASSSASGKAYNEQFF.

V and J are TRBV5-1 and TRBJ2-1; no DNA is available, so the TRBD1 call from TCRdb remains unchecked. Per germline, CDR1 SGHRS and CDR2 YFSETQ. CDR3 length equals 15 residues. This CDR3 reads CASSPRGSLSDEQFF.

V gene TRBV29-1 combines with J gene TRBJ2-1; TCRdb's assignment of TRBD1 cannot be checked, as there is no DNA. CDR3 length equals 12 residues. CDR1 and CDR2 (germline): SQVTM, ANQGSEA. The CDR3 protein is CSVGITGTAQFF.

V usage is TRBV4-1 and J usage is TRBJ1-6. This CDR3 is 15 amino acids long. Germline CDR1 is MGHRA and CDR2 is YSYEKL. CDR3 amino acids: CASSQVFAFNSPLHF.

The rearrangement links TRBV9 to TRBJ2-3; TCRdb lists TRBD1, though no DNA is available to test this call. Germline values: CDR1 SGDLS, CDR2 YYNGEE. The CDR3 runs 15 residues. CDR3 in amino acids: CASSPTQAPTDTQYF.

CDR3 in amino acids: CASSHRTSGKDTQYF. The J gene is TRBJ2-3, the V gene TRBV3-1; TCRdb selects TRBD2, and the lack of DNA leaves this call unchecked. The germline V gene has CDR1 LGHDT and CDR2 YNNKEL (reference sequence). The CDR3 sequence is 15 residues long.

This chain connects TRBV20-1 to TRBJ2-3. The germline V gene has CDR1 DFQATT and CDR2 SNEGSKA (reference sequence). The length of the CDR3 is 14 residues. CDR3 loop: CSARDPGSADTQYF.

V gene TRBV7-9 combines with J gene TRBJ2-1; the TRBD2 assignment by TCRdb is unverifiable without DNA. CDR1 is SEHNR and CDR2 is FQNEAQ in the germline V gene (reference sequence). The CDR3 extends over 18 amino acids. CDR3 sequence reads: CASSLGKGLAVLYNEQFF.

This chain connects TRBV3-1 to TRBJ2-1; TCRdb lists TRBD2, though no DNA is available to test this call. The germline V gene encodes CDR1 LGHDT and CDR2 YNNKEL (reference sequence). This CDR3 has 14 amino acids. Here the CDR3 reads CASSQDVLAGGEFF.

The chain has TRBV20-1 and TRBJ1-4. The CDR3 has 13 residues. Germline assignment: CDR1 DFQATT and CDR2 SNEGSKA (reference sequence). The CDR3 region is CSARGPANEKLFF.

The rearrangement links TRBV14 to TRBJ1-4; lacking DNA, the TRBD1 call made by TCRdb goes unchecked. The germline CDR1 and CDR2 sequences are SGHDN and FVKESK. The CDR3 totals 16 residues. The CDR3 protein is CASSQSQPGRNEKLFF.

The V call is TRBV7-2, the J call TRBJ1-6; TCRdb selects TRBD1, and the lack of DNA leaves this call unchecked. The CDR3 contains 14 residues. CDR1 SGHTA and CDR2 FQGNSA come from the germline V gene. This CDR3 reads CASSHGTANSPLHF.

The rearrangement uses TRBV24-1 and TRBJ2-1; the TCRdb call, TRBD1, lacks DNA for checking. The CDR3 sequence is 15 residues long. Looked up from germline, CDR1 is KGHDR and CDR2 is SFDVKD. This chain's CDR3 is CATSETGTTYNEQFF.